A single T cell receptor (beta chain) is shown here with its context. The data stem from a study of early T cells in non-severe SARS-CoV-2 infection. In the library, individual cDNA molecules carried attached unique molecular identifiers. TCRdb analysed the 5' RACE reads with MiXCR anew, one entry per CDR3 protein. Here the sample spans about 21,000 distinct CDR3 sequences, 5.7% being singletons. CDR3 length: 15 amino acids. V shed 9 bases, J shed 8 bases, and the junction held 15 bases outside the gene matches. The sample consisted of whole blood, taken at baseline. The chain is built from TRBV12-3 or TRBV12-4 and TRBJ2-2; the match to TRBD2 covers 7 bases. The TCR sequence derives from an adult who was a healthcare worker with PCR-confirmed SARS-CoV-2 infection or an uninfected control (not recorded which). For the CDR3, the DNA is TGTGCCAGTTTCGGCGGGGAGGGTTGGAAGGGGGAGCTGTTTTTT. As protein: CASFGGEGWKGELFF.